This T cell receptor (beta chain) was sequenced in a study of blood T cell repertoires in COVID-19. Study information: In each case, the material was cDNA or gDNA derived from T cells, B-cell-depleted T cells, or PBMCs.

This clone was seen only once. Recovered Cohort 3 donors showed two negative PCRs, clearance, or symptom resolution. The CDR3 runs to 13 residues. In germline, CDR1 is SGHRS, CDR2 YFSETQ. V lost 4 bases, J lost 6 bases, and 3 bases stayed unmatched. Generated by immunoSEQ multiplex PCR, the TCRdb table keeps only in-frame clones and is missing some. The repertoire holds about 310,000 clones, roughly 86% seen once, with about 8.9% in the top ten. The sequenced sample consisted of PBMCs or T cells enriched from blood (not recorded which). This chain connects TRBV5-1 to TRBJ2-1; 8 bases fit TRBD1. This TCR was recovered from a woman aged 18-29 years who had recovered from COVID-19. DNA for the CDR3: TGCGCCAGCAGCAAACAGGGGGGCAATGAGCAGTTCTTC. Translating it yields CASSKQGGNEQFF. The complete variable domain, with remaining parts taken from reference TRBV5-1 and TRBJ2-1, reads KAGVTQTPRYLIKTRGQQVTLSCSPISGHRSVSWYQQTPGQGLQFLFEYFSETQRNKGNFPGRFSGRQFSNSRSEMNVSTLELGDSALYLCASSKQGGNEQFFGPGTRLTVL.